This TCR beta chain originates from a study of blood T cell repertoires in COVID-19. At the level of the study: The United States, Italy and Spain provided the acute and convalescent COVID-19 samples. Sources were T cells, B-cell-depleted T cells, or PBMCs; the material itself was cDNA or gDNA.

This CDR3 is 15 amino acids long. Trimming took 6 bases from V and 8 from J; bases not matched to a gene: 15. Germline V lookup: CDR1 MDHEN, CDR2 SYDVKM. Participants were placed into cohorts based on the clinical history they reported. It was within 2 weeks before study entry that exposed participants met a COVID-19 case. Here immunoSEQ multiplex PCR was the method, and the copy in TCRdb shows in-frame clones only, minus some. The table lists fewer than 400,000 clones, about 85% of them singletons. The sequenced sample was PBMCs or T cells enriched from blood (not recorded which). The receptor comes from a woman aged 25-40 years who had been exposed to COVID-19. The V gene is TRBV28, the J gene TRBJ2-7, with TRBD1 matching 8 bases. In DNA form, the CDR3 reads TGTGCCAGCAGAGGGAACGACAGGGGTCTACCAAAGCAGTACTTC. This gives the protein CASRGNDRGLPKQYF.